These T cell receptor beta chains were read from a single sample in a study of cytomegalovirus exposure and HLA in healthy donors. Here immunoSEQ multiplex PCR was the method, and the copy in TCRdb shows in-frame clones only, minus some. The sample has around 140,000 clones, approximately 71% seen once. Sequenced sample: PBMCs. These receptors were taken from a woman aged 55-69 years in good health and CMV-seronegative. CDR3s include the opening cysteine and the closing phenylalanine or tryptophan. The D gene is left open where the match is weak. Clone size is not always given. Where it is, it says once, few, many or a class for expanded clones.

V gene | D gene | clone size | CDR3 protein
TRBV18 | . | . | CASSRFGTSTDTQYF
TRBV5-1 | . | few | CASSSGNYGYTF
TRBV5-1 | . | . | CASSFGGAPPDEQFF
TRBV5-1 | . | once | CASSPQEITYNEQFF
TRBV23-1 | . | . | CASSQSRFAGWEQFF
TRBV19 | . | . | CASSLNRVFSDEQYF
TRBV6-4 | TRBD2 | . | CASSWTSGNNEQFF
TRBV30 | TRBD1 | few | CAWGTGEYNSPLHF
TRBV7-2 | TRBD1 | few | CASSLVLGGQGLGDTQYF
TRBV10-3 | TRBD2 | . | CAISVRGGSSGELFF
TRBV27 | TRBD2 | . | CASSSPGLAGGPSYNEQFF
TRBV30 | TRBD1 | . | CACPGTGRGGYTF
TRBV6-1 | TRBD1 | . | CASSVPHRGEYIQYF